This section outlines one TCR beta chain sequence together with its context. Its specificity is not known. These data belong to a study of cytotoxic CD8 clonotypes in ibrutinib-treated CLL. Study-wide background: Responses: around 25 partial, 2 complete; after median roughly 5.5 years, 14 stayed remitted, some twelve progressed. Response sampling came at median approximately twelve months of treatment, ranging about 6 to 36 months. Study findings and constraints: Age-matched healthy donor levels were exceeded by baseline clonality, which tracked circulating CD8+ T-cell counts. Before falling back toward baseline at progression, clonality had risen at the time of ibrutinib response.

Sequencing used immunoSEQ multiplex PCR; TCRdb keeps in-frame clones, though not all of them. The sample contains fewer than 400,000 clones, 67% of which appear only once. In germline, CDR1 is DFQATT, CDR2 SNEGSKA (reference sequence). This CDR3 has 10 amino acids. Trimming stripped 3 bases from V and 7 bases from J, with 6 bases between. Sample: PBMCs, taken after 36 months of ibrutinib treatment. The origin of this receptor is a human donor with chronic lymphocytic leukemia. The rearrangement joins TRBV20-1 to TRBJ1-2; D not certain. The CDR3 loop is CSASRSGYTF. The CDR3 DNA reads TGCAGTGCTAGTCGGAGTGGCTACACCTTC.